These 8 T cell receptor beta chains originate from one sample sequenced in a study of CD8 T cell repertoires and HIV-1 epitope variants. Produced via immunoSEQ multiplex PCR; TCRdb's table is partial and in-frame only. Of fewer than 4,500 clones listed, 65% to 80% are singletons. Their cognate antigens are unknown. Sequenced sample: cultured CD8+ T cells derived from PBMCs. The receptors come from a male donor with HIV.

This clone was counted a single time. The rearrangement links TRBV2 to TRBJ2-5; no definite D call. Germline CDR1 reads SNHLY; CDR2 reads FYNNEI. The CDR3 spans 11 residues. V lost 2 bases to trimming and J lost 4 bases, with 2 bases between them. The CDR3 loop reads CASSEIETQYF. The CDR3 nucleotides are TGTGCCAGCAGTGAAATAGAGACCCAGTACTTC. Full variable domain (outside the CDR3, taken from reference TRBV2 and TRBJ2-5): EPEVTQTPSHQVTQMGQEVILRCVPISNHLYFYWYRQILGQKVEFLVSFYNNEISEKSEIFDDQFSVERPDGSNFTLKIRSTKLEDSAMYFCASSEIETQYFGPGTRLLVL.

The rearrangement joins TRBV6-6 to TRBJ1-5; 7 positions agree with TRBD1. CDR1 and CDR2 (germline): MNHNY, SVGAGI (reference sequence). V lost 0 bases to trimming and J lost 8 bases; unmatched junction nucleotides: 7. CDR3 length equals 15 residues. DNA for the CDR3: TGTGCCAGCAGTTACTCGCGACAGGGTAATGAGCCCCAGCATTTT. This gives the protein CASSYSRQGNEPQHF.

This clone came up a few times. This CDR3 is CASSQGRDQPQHF. The CDR3 DNA reads as TGCGCCAGCAGCCAGGGTAGGGATCAGCCCCAGCATTTT. This chain uses TRBV4-1 with TRBJ1-5, with D uncertain. Trimming shortened V by 3 bases and J by 5 bases, and 8 bases separated the two germline ends. Germline V CDR1 and CDR2: MGHRA, YSYEKL. This CDR3 is 13 amino acids long.

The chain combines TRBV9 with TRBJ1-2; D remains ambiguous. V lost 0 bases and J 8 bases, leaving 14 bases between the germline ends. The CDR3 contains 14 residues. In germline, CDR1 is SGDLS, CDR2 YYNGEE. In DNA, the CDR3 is TGTGCCAGCAGCGTAGATGAAGGGTGGGAAGGCTACACCTTC. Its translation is CASSVDEGWEGYTF.

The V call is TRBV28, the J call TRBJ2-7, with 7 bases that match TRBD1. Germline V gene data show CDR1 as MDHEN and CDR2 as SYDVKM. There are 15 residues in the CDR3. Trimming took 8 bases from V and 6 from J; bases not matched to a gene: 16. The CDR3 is CASRIEQGPNREQYF. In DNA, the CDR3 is TGTGCCAGCCGGATTGAACAGGGGCCCAATCGCGAGCAGTACTTC.

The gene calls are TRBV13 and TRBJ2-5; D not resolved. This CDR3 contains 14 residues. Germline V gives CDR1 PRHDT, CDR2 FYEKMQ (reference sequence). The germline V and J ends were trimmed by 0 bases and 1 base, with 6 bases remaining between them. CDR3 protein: CASSLGQLQETQYF. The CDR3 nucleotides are TGTGCCAGCAGCTTAGGCCAGCTCCAAGAGACCCAGTACTTC.

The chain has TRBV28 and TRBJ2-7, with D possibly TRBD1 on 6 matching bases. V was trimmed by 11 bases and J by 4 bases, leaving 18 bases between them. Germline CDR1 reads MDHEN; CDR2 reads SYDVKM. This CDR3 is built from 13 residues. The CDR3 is CAEDQGLAYEQYF. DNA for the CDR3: TGTGCCGAGGACCAGGGGCTTGCGTACGAGCAGTACTTC.

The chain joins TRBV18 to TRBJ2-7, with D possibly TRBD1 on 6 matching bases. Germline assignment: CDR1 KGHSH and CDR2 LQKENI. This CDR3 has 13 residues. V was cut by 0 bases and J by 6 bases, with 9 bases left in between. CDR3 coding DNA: TGTGCCAGCTCACCACCGGGCAGGGGCGAGCAGTACTTC. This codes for CASSPPGRGEQYF. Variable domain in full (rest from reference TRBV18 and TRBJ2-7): NAGVMQNPRHLVRRRGQEARLRCSPMKGHSHVYWYRQLPEEGLKFMVYLQKENIIDESGMPKERFSAEFPKEGPSILRIQQVVRGDSAAYFCASSPPGRGEQYFGPGTRLTVT.